This passage covers 25 T cell receptor beta chains from one sample sequenced in a study of blood T cell repertoires in COVID-19. Data came from immunoSEQ multiplex PCR; TCRdb stores just in-frame clones and leaves some out. Counted here are about 200,000 clones, around nine tenths occurring once; the ten biggest clones make up around 1.5%. Specimen: peripheral blood. These receptors originate from a man aged 18 to 29 with active or convalescent COVID-19.

This clone was observed once. The chain carries TRBV12-3 or TRBV12-4 and TRBJ1-2; D is ambiguous. The CDR3 runs 13 residues. Deletions cut 6 bases from V and 3 bases from J, with 11 bases between. The CDR3 nucleotides are TGTGCCAGCAGGGGCGGACTTTACTATGGCTACACCTTC. Its translation is CASRGGLYYGYTF.

This clone was seen only a few times. The chain uses TRBV7-2 and TRBJ1-2; D may be TRBD1 (5 bases). The CDR3 has 17 amino acids. V was pared by 2 bases and J by 8 bases, with 24 bases between. Germline-derived CDR1 and CDR2 are SGHTA and FQGNSA. CDR3 residues: CASSLIGQGIIVYGYTF. The DNA for the CDR3 is TGTGCCAGCAGCTTAATTGGGCAGGGAATTATAGTGTACGGCTACACCTTC.

The gene calls are TRBV29-1 and TRBJ2-1; TRBD2 matches 12 bases. Germline values: CDR1 SQVTM, CDR2 ANQGSEA. This CDR3 is built from 16 residues. V trimming: 6 bases; J trimming: 1 base; junction bases outside the gene matches: 7. CDR3 nucleotides: TGCAGCGTAGCTAGCGGGAGGGCCAGGTCCTACAATGAGCAGTTCTTC. Translation gives CSVASGRARSYNEQFF.

In regard to this clone: Since the CDR3 does not end with the conserved phenylalanine or tryptophan, this likely comes from a read error. The genes are TRBV10-3 and TRBJ1-2; 8 bases are a match to TRBD1. CDR1 and CDR2 from the germline V gene are ENHRY and SYGVKD. V lost 9 bases to trimming and J lost 2 bases; unmatched junction nucleotides: 5. CDR3 length: 13 residues. In nucleotides, the CDR3 is TGTGCCATTGGGACAGGCGTCAACTATGGCTACACCCTC. This encodes CAIGTGVNYGYTL.

The chain recombines TRBV19 with TRBJ2-2, with 10 bases that match TRBD2. V trimming: 2 bases; J trimming: 6 bases; junction bases outside the gene matches: 6. This CDR3 region has 16 residues. Germline-derived CDR1 and CDR2 are LNHDA and SQIVND (reference sequence). As DNA, the CDR3 is TGTGCCAGTAGTATAAAGCGGGGGGGCCTCCCCGGGGAGCTGTTTTTT. Translation: CASSIKRGGLPGELFF. Based on the CDR3 plus reference TRBV19 and TRBJ2-2, the full variable domain is DGGITQSPKYLFRKEGQNVTLSCEQNLNHDAMYWYRQDPGQGLRLIYYSQIVNDFQKGDIAEGYSVSREKKESFPLTVTSAQKNPTAFYLCASSIKRGGLPGELFFGEGSRLTVL.

This clone was found once. This chain uses TRBV30 with TRBJ2-4; 9 bases match TRBD1. Germline CDR1 reads GTSNPN; CDR2 reads SVGIG (reference sequence). The CDR3 has 15 amino acids. V shed 0 bases, J shed 1 base, and the junction held 1 base outside the gene matches. For the CDR3, the DNA is TGTGCCTGGAGTGTAGGACAGGGGGCCAAAAACATTCAGTACTTC. It is translated as CAWSVGQGAKNIQYF.

V gene TRBV10-3 combines with J gene TRBJ2-3; D remains ambiguous. The ends were cut back, 3 bases at V and 0 bases at J, with 13 bases in the middle. The CDR3 extends over 16 amino acids. Germline values: CDR1 ENHRY, CDR2 SYGVKD. In DNA, the CDR3 is TGTGCCATCAGTGACGTTAATCTAGAGAGCACAGATACGCAGTATTTT. It specifies CAISDVNLESTDTQYF.

This rearrangement joins TRBV5-1 to TRBJ2-1; 9 bases agree with TRBD2. The germline V gene has CDR1 SGHRS and CDR2 YFSETQ. CDR3 length: 15 amino acids. The V gene end was trimmed by 2 bases and the J gene end by 9 bases; junction bases not matched to a gene: 9. The DNA of the CDR3 is TGCGCCAGCAGCTTAGCCGGGACTAGCATCCCTGAGCAGTTCTTC. Translation gives CASSLAGTSIPEQFF.

The chain is built from TRBV5-4 and TRBJ1-3; 8 positions match TRBD1. CDR1 and CDR2 (germline): SGHNT, YYREEE (reference sequence). Trimming cost V 3 bases and J 0 bases; bases outside gene matches: 8. The CDR3 totals 17 residues. The chain's CDR3 is CASSSRTGPSSGNTIYF. The CDR3 nucleotides are TGTGCCAGCAGCTCCAGGACAGGGCCCAGCTCTGGAAACACCATATATTTT.

The chain couples TRBV7-8 to TRBJ2-1; possible D gene TRBD2, 6 bases. Germline V gene sequence: CDR1 SGHVS, CDR2 FQNEAQ. Trimming cost V 3 bases and J 5 bases, with 14 bases left between them. CDR3 length: 15 amino acids. The CDR3 loop reads CASSFGRAGNNEQFF. In nucleotides, the CDR3 is TGTGCCAGCAGCTTCGGCCGGGCGGGGAACAATGAGCAGTTCTTC.

The chain uses TRBV9 and TRBJ1-6, with D possibly matching TRBD1 (6 bases). Trimming removed 4 bases at V and 7 bases at J, with 12 bases between. Per germline, CDR1 SGDLS and CDR2 YYNGEE. The CDR3 covers 14 residues. The CDR3 is CASSRAGVNSPLHF. The DNA for the CDR3 is TGTGCCAGCAGCCGCGCAGGGGTAAATTCACCCCTCCACTTT. Using reference TRBV9 and TRBJ1-6 for the parts outside the CDR3, the full variable domain is DSGVTQTPKHLITATGQRVTLRCSPRSGDLSVYWYQQSLDQGLQFLIQYYNGEERAKGNILERFSAQQFPDLHSELNLSSLELGDSALYFCASSRAGVNSPLHFGNGTRLTVT.

The J gene is TRBJ2-7, the V gene TRBV9, with 12 bases aligning to TRBD2. This CDR3 region has 15 residues. Germline loops: CDR1 SGDLS, CDR2 YYNGEE. V lost 4 bases and J lost 0; bases outside the gene matches: 2. The CDR3 spells CASSPLAGGSYEQYF. The CDR3 DNA reads as TGTGCCAGCAGCCCACTAGCGGGGGGCTCCTACGAGCAGTACTTC.

The V call is TRBV5-4, the J call TRBJ2-1; TRBD2 matches at 10 bases. Trimming at V came to 2 bases and at J to 10 bases, leaving 6 bases not matched to a gene. Germline assignment: CDR1 SGHNT and CDR2 YYREEE (reference sequence). CDR3 length: 14 amino acids. The CDR3 region has the DNA TGTGCCAGCAGCTTAGTCCTAGCGGGAGAAGAGCAGTTCTTC. It yields the protein CASSLVLAGEEQFF.

This clone was counted once. J is TRBJ1-1 and V is TRBV27, with 9 positions matching TRBD1. The CDR3 covers 16 residues. V shed 5 bases, J shed 1 base, and the junction held 8 bases outside the gene matches. Germline CDR1 MNHEY, CDR2 SMNVEV (reference sequence). CDR3 region: CASSAPGTGPNTEAFF. CDR3 nucleotide sequence: TGTGCCAGCAGTGCGCCCGGGACAGGGCCGAACACTGAAGCTTTCTTT.

The rearrangement joins TRBV4-1 to TRBJ2-5, with TRBD2 identical over 14 bases. Looked up from germline, CDR1 is MGHRA and CDR2 is YSYEKL. The J segment lost 3 bases and the V segment lost 3 bases, leaving 3 bases of the junction unmatched. This CDR3 region has 16 residues. This chain's CDR3 is CASSQGLAGEKETQYF. CDR3 DNA: TGCGCCAGCAGCCAGGGACTAGCGGGGGAGAAAGAGACCCAGTACTTC.

The CDR3 region has the DNA TGCGCCAGCCTAGCGGGAGATACGCAGTATTTT. Translation: CASLAGDTQYF. The chain has TRBV10-2 and TRBJ2-3; TRBD2 matches 8 bases. Germline assignment: CDR1 WSHSY and CDR2 SAAADI. The V gene end was trimmed by 8 bases and the J gene end by 5 bases; junction bases not matched to a gene: 0. This CDR3 comprises 11 residues.

This rearrangement joins TRBV7-6 to TRBJ1-1; D not certain. V was trimmed by 3 bases and J by 4 bases, leaving 9 bases between them. Germline V gives CDR1 SGHVS, CDR2 FNYEAQ. The CDR3 contains 13 residues. CDR3 DNA sequence: TGTGCCAGCAGCTTCGGGAGGAGCACTGAAGCTTTCTTT. This gives the protein CASSFGRSTEAFF.

In its sample, this clone was seen a few times. The chain has TRBV6-1 and TRBJ1-2, with a weak D call TRBD1 (6 bases). Per the germline V gene, CDR1 is MNHNS and CDR2 is SASEGT. V gave up 2 bases and J gave up 3 bases, with 7 bases separating them. The CDR3 totals 13 residues. Here the CDR3 reads CASSESGDYGYTF. The CDR3 nucleotides read TGTGCCAGCAGTGAATCAGGGGACTATGGCTACACCTTC.

The chain is built from TRBV5-6 and TRBJ1-1; a weak D match, TRBD1 (5 bases). In germline, CDR1 is SGHDT, CDR2 YYEEEE. This CDR3 spans 19 amino acids. V was clipped by 1 base and J by 0 bases, with 22 bases between them. The CDR3 nucleotides read TGTGCCAGCAGCTTGTTGGGCCCAGGGCGAACGTCGTTGAACACTGAAGCTTTCTTT. Encoded protein: CASSLLGPGRTSLNTEAFF. The whole variable domain, filled in from reference TRBV5-6 and TRBJ1-1, reads DAGVTQSPTHLIKTRGQQVTLRCSPKSGHDTVSWYQQALGQGPQFIFQYYEEEERQRGNFPDRFSGHQFPNYSSELNVNALLLGDSALYLCASSLLGPGRTSLNTEAFFGQGTRLTVV.

The V and J genes are TRBV7-9 and TRBJ1-5, with unresolved D. V dropped 2 bases and J dropped 5 bases, with 7 bases sitting between them. Germline CDR1 is SEHNR and CDR2 is FQNEAQ (reference sequence). The CDR3 sequence is 13 residues long. This CDR3 is CASSLFPDQPQHF. DNA for the CDR3: TGTGCCAGCAGCTTATTCCCGGATCAGCCCCAGCATTTT. Together with reference TRBV7-9 and TRBJ1-5, the CDR3 gives the full variable domain: DTGVSQNPRHKITKRGQNVTFRCDPISEHNRLYWYRQTLGQGPEFLTYFQNEAQLEKSRLLSDRFSAERPKGSFSTLEIQRTEQGDSAMYLCASSLFPDQPQHFGDGTRLSIL.

The CDR3 bases are TGTGCCAGCAGCGCCGGGACTAGCGGGGGGGCCAGTGAGACCCAGTACTTC. It is translated as CASSAGTSGGASETQYF. The rearrangement joins TRBV9 to TRBJ2-5, with 16 bases matching TRBD2. Germline values: CDR1 SGDLS, CDR2 YYNGEE. Trimming cost V 3 bases and J 5 bases; bases outside gene matches: 7. This CDR3 region has 17 residues.

This rearrangement joins TRBV19 to TRBJ1-2; 7 positions match TRBD1. The CDR3 length is 13 residues. The ends lost 6 bases at V and 12 bases at J; junction bases unmatched: 13. Germline V CDR1 and CDR2: LNHDA, SQIVND (reference sequence). The CDR3 DNA follows: TGTGCCAGTAGCGGTAGGGGGCGTCAATCGGACACCTTC. This codes for CASSGRGRQSDTF.

The chain links TRBV5-6 to TRBJ2-7, with 7 bases matching TRBD1. The CDR3 runs 15 residues. After removal of 2 bases from V and 2 bases from J, the junction contained 7 bases not matched to a gene. The germline V gene has CDR1 SGHDT and CDR2 YYEEEE. Here the CDR3 reads CASSLVNRGTYEQYF. CDR3 nucleotides: TGTGCCAGCAGCTTAGTGAACAGGGGAACCTACGAGCAGTACTTC.

V gene TRBV5-1 combines with J gene TRBJ2-1; 8 nucleotides line up with TRBD2. This CDR3 region has 14 residues. CDR1 is SGHRS and CDR2 is YFSETQ in the germline V gene. With 2 bases clipped from V and 4 bases from J, the junction kept 2 bases outside the gene matches. CDR3 loop: CASSFGGAYNEQFF. CDR3 nucleotide sequence: TGCGCCAGCAGCTTCGGGGGGGCTTACAATGAGCAGTTCTTC.

The rearrangement links TRBV27 to TRBJ2-3; D uncertain. Germline V gives CDR1 MNHEY, CDR2 SMNVEV (reference sequence). This CDR3 region has 13 residues. With 11 bases removed from V and 0 bases from J, the gap between germline ends came to 12 bases. In nucleotides, the CDR3 is TGTGCCCGCCCCAGATGGAGCACAGATACGCAGTATTTT. The encoded protein is CARPRWSTDTQYF.